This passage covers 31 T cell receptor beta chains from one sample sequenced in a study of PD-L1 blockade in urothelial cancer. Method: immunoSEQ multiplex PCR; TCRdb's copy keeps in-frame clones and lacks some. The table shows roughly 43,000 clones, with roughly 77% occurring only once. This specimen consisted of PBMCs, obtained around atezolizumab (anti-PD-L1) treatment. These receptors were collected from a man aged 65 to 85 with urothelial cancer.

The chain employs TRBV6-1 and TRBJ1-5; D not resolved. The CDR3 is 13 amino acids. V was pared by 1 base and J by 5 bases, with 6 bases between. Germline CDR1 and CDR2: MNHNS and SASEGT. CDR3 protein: CASSEGHHQPQHF. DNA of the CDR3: TGTGCCAGCAGTGAAGGACACCATCAGCCCCAGCATTTT.

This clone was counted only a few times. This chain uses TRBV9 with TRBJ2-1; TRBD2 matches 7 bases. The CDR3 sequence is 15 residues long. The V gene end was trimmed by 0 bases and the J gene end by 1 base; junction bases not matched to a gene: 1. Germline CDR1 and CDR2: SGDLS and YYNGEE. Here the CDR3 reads CASSVVGGSYNEQFF. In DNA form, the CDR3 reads TGTGCCAGCAGCGTAGTCGGGGGGTCCTACAATGAGCAGTTCTTC.

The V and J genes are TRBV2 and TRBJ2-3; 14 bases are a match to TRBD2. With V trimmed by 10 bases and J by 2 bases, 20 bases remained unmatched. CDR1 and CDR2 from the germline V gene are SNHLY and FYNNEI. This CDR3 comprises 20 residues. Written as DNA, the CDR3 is TGTGCCATCCAGAGCCCCCAGACTAGCGGGAGGGCCCCGGCCACAGATACGCAGTATTTT. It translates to CAIQSPQTSGRAPATDTQYF.

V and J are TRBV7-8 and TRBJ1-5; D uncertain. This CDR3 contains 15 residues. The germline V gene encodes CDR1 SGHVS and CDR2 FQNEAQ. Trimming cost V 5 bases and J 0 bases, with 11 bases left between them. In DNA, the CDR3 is TGTGCCAGCAGCCGAACGGGGTATAGCAATCAGCCCCAGCATTTT. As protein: CASSRTGYSNQPQHF.

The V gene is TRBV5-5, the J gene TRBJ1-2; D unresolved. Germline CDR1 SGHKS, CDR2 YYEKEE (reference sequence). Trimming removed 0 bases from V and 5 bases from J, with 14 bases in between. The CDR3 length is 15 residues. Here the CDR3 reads CASSLAVVLRYGYTF. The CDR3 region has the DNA TGTGCCAGCAGCTTGGCCGTCGTCCTTCGGTATGGCTACACCTTC.

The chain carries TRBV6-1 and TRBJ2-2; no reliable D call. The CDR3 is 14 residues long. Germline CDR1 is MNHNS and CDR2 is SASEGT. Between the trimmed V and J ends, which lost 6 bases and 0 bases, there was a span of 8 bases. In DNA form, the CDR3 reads TGTGCCAGCAGCAATACAGCGAACACCGGGGAGCTGTTTTTT. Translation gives CASSNTANTGELFF.

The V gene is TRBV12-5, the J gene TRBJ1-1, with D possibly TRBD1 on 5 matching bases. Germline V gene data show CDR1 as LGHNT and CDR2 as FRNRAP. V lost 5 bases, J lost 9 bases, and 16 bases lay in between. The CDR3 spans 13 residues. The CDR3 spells CASGALPGLQAFF. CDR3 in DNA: TGTGCTAGTGGTGCGCTTCCGGGACTTCAAGCTTTCTTT. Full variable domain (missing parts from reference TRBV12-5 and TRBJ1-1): DARVTQTPRHKVTEMGQEVTMRCQPILGHNTVFWYRQTMMQGLELLAYFRNRAPLDDSGMPKDRFSAEMPDATLATLKIQPSEPRDSAVYFCASGALPGLQAFFGQGTRLTVV.

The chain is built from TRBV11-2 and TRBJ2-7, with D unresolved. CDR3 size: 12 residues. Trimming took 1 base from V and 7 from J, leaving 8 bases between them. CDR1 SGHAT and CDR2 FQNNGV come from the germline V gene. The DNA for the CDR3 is TGTGCCAGCAGCTTAGGATTACGGGAGCAGTACTTC. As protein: CASSLGLREQYF.

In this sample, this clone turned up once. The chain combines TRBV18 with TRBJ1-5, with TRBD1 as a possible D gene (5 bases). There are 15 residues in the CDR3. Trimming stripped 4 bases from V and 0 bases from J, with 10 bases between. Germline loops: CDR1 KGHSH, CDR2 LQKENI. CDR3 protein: CASSLSGGSNQPQHF. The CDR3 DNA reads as TGTGCCAGCTCACTCTCGGGGGGTAGCAATCAGCCCCAGCATTTT. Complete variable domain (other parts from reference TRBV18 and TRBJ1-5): NAGVMQNPRHLVRRRGQEARLRCSPMKGHSHVYWYRQLPEEGLKFMVYLQKENIIDESGMPKERFSAEFPKEGPSILRIQQVVRGDSAAYFCASSLSGGSNQPQHFGDGTRLSIL.

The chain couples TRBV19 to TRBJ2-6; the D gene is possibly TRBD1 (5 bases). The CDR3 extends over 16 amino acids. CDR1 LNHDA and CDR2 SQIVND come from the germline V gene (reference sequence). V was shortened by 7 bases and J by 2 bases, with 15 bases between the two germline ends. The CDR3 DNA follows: TGTGCCAGTAAAGACAGCCGATACACTGGGGCCAACGTCCTGACTTTC. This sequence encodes CASKDSRYTGANVLTF.

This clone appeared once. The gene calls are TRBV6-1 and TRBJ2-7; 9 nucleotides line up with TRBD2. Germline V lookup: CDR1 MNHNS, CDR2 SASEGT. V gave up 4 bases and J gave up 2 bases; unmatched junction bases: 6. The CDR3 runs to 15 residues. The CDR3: CASSGLADTTYEQYF. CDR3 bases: TGTGCCAGCAGTGGACTAGCGGATACCACCTACGAGCAGTACTTC.

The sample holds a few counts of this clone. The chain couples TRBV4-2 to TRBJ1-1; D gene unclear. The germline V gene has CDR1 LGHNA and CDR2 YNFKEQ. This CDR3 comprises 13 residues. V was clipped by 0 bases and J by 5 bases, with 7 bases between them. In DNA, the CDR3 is TGTGCCAGCAGCCAAGATCGGGATACTGAAGCTTTCTTT. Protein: CASSQDRDTEAFF.

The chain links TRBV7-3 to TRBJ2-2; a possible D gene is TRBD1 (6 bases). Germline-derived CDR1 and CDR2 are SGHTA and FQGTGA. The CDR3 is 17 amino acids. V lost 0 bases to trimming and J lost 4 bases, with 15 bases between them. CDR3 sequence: CASSLTGQGKVTGELFF. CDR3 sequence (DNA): TGTGCCAGCAGCTTAACCGGCCAGGGGAAGGTCACCGGGGAGCTGTTTTTT.

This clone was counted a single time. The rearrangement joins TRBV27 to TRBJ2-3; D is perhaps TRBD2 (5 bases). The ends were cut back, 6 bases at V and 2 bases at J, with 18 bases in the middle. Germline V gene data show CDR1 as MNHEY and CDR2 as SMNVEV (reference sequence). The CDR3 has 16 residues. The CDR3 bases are TGTGCCAGCAGGGACCGGACGGGGTGGGACACAGATACGCAGTATTTT. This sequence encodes CASRDRTGWDTDTQYF.

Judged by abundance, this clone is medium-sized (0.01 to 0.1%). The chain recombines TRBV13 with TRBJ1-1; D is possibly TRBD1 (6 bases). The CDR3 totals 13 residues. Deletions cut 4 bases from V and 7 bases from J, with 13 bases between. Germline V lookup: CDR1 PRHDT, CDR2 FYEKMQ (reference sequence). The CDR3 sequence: CASSSRRGNEAFF. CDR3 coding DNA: TGTGCCAGCAGCTCCCGTAGGGGGAATGAAGCTTTCTTT.

This CDR3 reads CASSEEAGGPQFF. CDR3 nucleotide sequence: TGTGCCAGCAGTGAAGAGGCGGGAGGGCCCCAGTTCTTC. J is TRBJ2-1 and V is TRBV6-1; 9 positions agree with TRBD2. This CDR3 is 13 amino acids long. V gave up 1 base and J gave up 13 bases; unmatched junction bases: 5. Germline V CDR1 and CDR2: MNHNS, SASEGT.

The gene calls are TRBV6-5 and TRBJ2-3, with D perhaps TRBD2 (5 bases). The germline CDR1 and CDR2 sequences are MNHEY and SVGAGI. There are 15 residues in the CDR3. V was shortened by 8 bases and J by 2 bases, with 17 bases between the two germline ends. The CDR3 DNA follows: TGTGCCAGCCGATCCAGGCGGGCAGCCACAGATACGCAGTATTTT. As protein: CASRSRRAATDTQYF.

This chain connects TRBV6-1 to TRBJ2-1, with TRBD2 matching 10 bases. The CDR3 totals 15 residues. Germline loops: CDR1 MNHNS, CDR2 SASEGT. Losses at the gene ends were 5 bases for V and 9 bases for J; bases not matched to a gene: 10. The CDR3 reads CASSLKAGGPVEQFF. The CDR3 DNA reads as TGTGCCAGCAGTTTGAAAGCGGGAGGGCCAGTTGAGCAGTTCTTC.

CDR3 loop: CASSLEGGTDTDTQYF. In DNA, the CDR3 is TGTGCCAGCAGCTTAGAAGGAGGGACGGACACAGATACGCAGTATTTT. The chain combines TRBV7-3 with TRBJ2-3, with D tentatively TRBD2 (6 bases). The V end lost 2 bases, the J end lost 2 bases, and 14 bases lay between the germline ends. This CDR3 comprises 16 residues. CDR1 and CDR2 from the germline V gene are SGHTA and FQGTGA.

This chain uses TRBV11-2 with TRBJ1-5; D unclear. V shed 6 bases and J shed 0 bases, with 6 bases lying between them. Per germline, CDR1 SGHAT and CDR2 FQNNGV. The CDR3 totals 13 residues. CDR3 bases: TGTGCCAGCAGGCTAAATAGCAATCAGCCCCAGCATTTT. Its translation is CASRLNSNQPQHF.

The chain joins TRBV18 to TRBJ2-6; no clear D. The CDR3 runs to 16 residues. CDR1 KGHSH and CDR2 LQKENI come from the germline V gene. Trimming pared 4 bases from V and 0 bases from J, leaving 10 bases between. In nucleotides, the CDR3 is TGTGCCAGCTCACTACCCCCAATCTCTGGGGCCAACGTCCTGACTTTC. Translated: CASSLPPISGANVLTF.

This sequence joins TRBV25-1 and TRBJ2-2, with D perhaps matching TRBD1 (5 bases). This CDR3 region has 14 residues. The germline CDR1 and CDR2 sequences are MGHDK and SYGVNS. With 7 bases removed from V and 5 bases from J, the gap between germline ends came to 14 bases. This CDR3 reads CASKQGVSTGELFF. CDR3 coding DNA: TGTGCCAGCAAGCAGGGTGTATCTACCGGGGAGCTGTTTTTT.

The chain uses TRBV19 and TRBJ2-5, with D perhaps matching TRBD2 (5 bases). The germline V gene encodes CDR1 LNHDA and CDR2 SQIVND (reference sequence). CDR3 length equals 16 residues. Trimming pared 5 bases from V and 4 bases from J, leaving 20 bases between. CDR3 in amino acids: CASSHTGVQTRETQYF. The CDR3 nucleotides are TGTGCCAGTAGTCATACCGGGGTCCAAACCCGAGAGACCCAGTACTTC.

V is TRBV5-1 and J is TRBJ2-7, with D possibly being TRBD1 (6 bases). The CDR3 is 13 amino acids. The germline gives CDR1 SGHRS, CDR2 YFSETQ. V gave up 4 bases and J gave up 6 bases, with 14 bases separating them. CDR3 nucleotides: TGCGCCAGCAGCCCTGGGGGCGGGTTCGAGCAGTACTTC. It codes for CASSPGGGFEQYF.

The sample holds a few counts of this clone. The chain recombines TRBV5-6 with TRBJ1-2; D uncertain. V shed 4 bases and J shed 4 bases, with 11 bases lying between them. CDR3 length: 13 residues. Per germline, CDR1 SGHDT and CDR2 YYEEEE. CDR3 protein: CASSLGEFYGYTF. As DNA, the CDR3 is TGTGCCAGCAGCCTCGGGGAGTTCTATGGCTACACCTTC.

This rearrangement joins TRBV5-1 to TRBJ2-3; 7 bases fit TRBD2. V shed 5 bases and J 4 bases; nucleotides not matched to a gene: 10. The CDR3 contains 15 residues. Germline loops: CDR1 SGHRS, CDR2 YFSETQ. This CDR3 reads CASSKGGSGPDTQYF. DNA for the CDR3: TGCGCCAGCAGTAAGGGCGGGAGTGGACCAGATACGCAGTATTTT.

This CDR3 is CASYTQGLDEQYF. The CDR3 nucleotides are TGTGCCAGCTACACACAGGGTCTTGACGAGCAGTACTTC. This chain links TRBV5-6 with TRBJ2-7, with a possible D match to TRBD1 (6 bases). The CDR3 is made up of 13 amino acids. The germline CDR1 and CDR2 sequences are SGHDT and YYEEEE. Trimming took off 7 bases at V and 5 bases at J, with 16 bases between the two ends.

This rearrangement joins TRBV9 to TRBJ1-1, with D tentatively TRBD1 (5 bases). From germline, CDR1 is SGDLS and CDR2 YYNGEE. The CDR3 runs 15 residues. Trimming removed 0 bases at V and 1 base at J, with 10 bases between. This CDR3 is CASSVVDTGNTEAFF. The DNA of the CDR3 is TGTGCCAGCAGCGTAGTTGATACAGGGAACACTGAAGCTTTCTTT. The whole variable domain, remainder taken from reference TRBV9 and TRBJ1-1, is DSGVTQTPKHLITATGQRVTLRCSPRSGDLSVYWYQQSLDQGLQFLIQYYNGEERAKGNILERFSAQQFPDLHSELNLSSLELGDSALYFCASSVVDTGNTEAFFGQGTRLTVV.

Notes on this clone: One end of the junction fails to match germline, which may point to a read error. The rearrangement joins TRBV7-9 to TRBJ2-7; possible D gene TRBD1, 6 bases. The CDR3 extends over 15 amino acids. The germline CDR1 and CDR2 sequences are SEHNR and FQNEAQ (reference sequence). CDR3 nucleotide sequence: TGTGCCAGCAGCATAGCCCTTTTTGGGGGCAACGAGCAGTACTTC. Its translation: CASSIALFGGNEQYF.

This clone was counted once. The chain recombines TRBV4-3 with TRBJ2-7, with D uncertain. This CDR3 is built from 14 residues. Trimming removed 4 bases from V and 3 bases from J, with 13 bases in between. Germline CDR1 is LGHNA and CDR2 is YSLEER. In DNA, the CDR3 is TGCGCCAGCAGCCTCGATACCCGGAGCTACGAGCAGTACTTC. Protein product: CASSLDTRSYEQYF.

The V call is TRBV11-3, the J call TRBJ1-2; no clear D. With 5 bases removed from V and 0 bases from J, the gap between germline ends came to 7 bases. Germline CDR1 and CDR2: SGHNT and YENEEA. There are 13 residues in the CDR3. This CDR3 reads CASSSGANYGYTF. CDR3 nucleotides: TGTGCCAGCAGCAGCGGGGCTAACTATGGCTACACCTTC.